This TCR beta chain was observed in a study of blood T cell repertoires in COVID-19. Study summary: Some COVID-19 samples were acute and others convalescent; all came from the United States, Italy and Spain. T cells, B-cell-depleted T cells, or PBMCs supplied cDNA or gDNA.

Original methodology: Reference gene primer amplification in the assay estimated nucleated cell counts. Using immunoSEQ multiplex PCR, the repertoire was profiled, and TCRdb retains in-frame clones only, with some absent. The D gene and trimming were derived from the DNA, and the V and J assignments and clone size from that table. The sample records over 85,000 clones, 76% being singletons. Germline V CDR1 and CDR2: MDHEN, SYDVKM. There are 14 residues in the CDR3. The germline V and J ends were trimmed by 4 bases and 7 bases, with 16 bases remaining between them. The chain employs TRBV28 and TRBJ1-2; TRBD1 is a possible D gene (6 bases). Material: peripheral blood. The receptor was derived from a woman over 75 with acute or convalescent COVID-19. DNA of the CDR3: TGTGCCAGCAGTTGGCCGGGACAATCTAGTGGCTACACCTTC. It is translated as CASSWPGQSSGYTF.